This T cell receptor beta chain originates from a study of shared clonotypes between healthy human individuals. The wider study: A donor's plate count was three for CD4 naive and three for CD4 memory; CD8 naive had two and CD8 memory one.

Only one count was recorded for this clone. Its antigen is currently unknown. Other DNA sequences in this specimen translate into the identical CDR3. Study observations and caveats: Sharing across four donors was highest in naive CD4 (around 5%) and lowest in memory CD8 (approximately 0.4%).

The germline V gene encodes CDR1 SGHRS and CDR2 YFSETQ. The CDR3 covers 13 residues. The germline V and J ends were trimmed by 2 bases and 3 bases, with 9 bases remaining between them. Naive CD8 cells were CD45RO-negative, positively selected for CCR7, excluding terminally differentiated effector memory CD45RA+ cells. Generated by immunoSEQ multiplex PCR, the TCRdb table keeps only in-frame clones and is missing some. The table shows about 680,000 clones, with about 91% occurring only once. This chain uses TRBV5-1 with TRBJ2-7; D is undetermined. This TCR came from a man aged 25 to 40 in good health. Sequenced: naive CD8+ T cells sorted from blood. The DNA for the CDR3 is TGCGCCAGCAGCTTAGGCACGGGCTACGAGCAGTACTTC. Amino acid sequence: CASSLGTGYEQYF.